The rows below give T cell receptor beta chains drawn from one sample of a study of blood T cell repertoires in COVID-19. Clones were read by immunoSEQ multiplex PCR, and TCRdb kept only the in-frame ones, dropping some. The sample consists of some 280,000 clones, roughly 89% of them appearing once. The specimen sequenced was peripheral blood. The receptors stem from a woman aged 30 to 39 with active or convalescent COVID-19. The CDR3 runs from the conserved cysteine through the conserved F or W. The D gene is left open where the match is weak. Size tells how often a clone was seen (once, few, many) or the class of an expanded clone, and some rows leave it out.

j_call	d_call	clone_size	v_call	cdr3_aa	cdr3_nt
TRBJ1-1	-	-	TRBV30	CAWRYRVGTEAFF	TGTGCCTGGAGGTACAGGGTAGGCACTGAAGCTTTCTTT
TRBJ1-2	-	-	TRBV6-5	CASSPYQQSNYGYTF	TGTGCCAGCAGCCCGTACCAACAGTCTAACTATGGCTACACCTTC
TRBJ1-5	TRBD1	once	TRBV28	CASSFAGTGSNQPQHF	TGTGCCAGCAGTTTCGCCGGGACAGGGAGCAATCAGCCCCAGCATTTT
TRBJ2-1	-	-	TRBV7-9	CASSSQGWENEQFF	TGTGCCAGCAGCTCCCAGGGCTGGGAAAATGAGCAGTTCTTC
TRBJ1-1	-	-	TRBV19	CASSKWDGRNTEAFF	TGTGCCAGTAGTAAATGGGATGGGAGGAACACTGAAGCTTTCTTT
TRBJ1-3	-	-	TRBV7-9	CASSPDTLSSGNTIYF	TGTGCCAGCAGCCCCGATACCCTCAGCTCTGGAAACACCATATATTTT
TRBJ1-5	TRBD1	-	TRBV9	CASSPGTGGFNQPQHF	TGTGCCAGCAGCCCGGGGACAGGGGGTTTCAATCAGCCCCAGCATTTT
TRBJ1-2	-	-	TRBV6-6	CASSYPTGRGGYTF	TGTGCCAGCAGTTACCCCACCGGGCGGGGCGGCTACACCTTC
TRBJ1-5	TRBD1	-	TRBV28	CAYGQGNNQPQHF	TGTGCCTACGGACAGGGGAACAATCAGCCCCAGCATTTT
TRBJ1-5	-	-	TRBV15	CATSRQGISNQPQHF	TGTGCCACCAGCAGACAGGGAATTAGCAATCAGCCCCAGCATTTT
TRBJ1-5	-	once	TRBV10-3	CAISVREREAQHF	TGTGCCATCAGTGTTCGCGAGAGGGAGGCCCAGCATTTT
TRBJ2-2	-	-	TRBV2	CASSDWQGFTGELFF	TGTGCCAGCAGTGATTGGCAGGGGTTTACCGGGGAGCTGTTTTTT
TRBJ1-1	TRBD1	-	TRBV7-7	CASSRRDREVLGMNTEAFF	TGTGCTAGCAGCCGCCGGGACAGGGAGGTGTTAGGAATGAACACTGAAGCTTTCTTT
TRBJ2-5	TRBD1	-	TRBV5-1	CASSLATGQETQYF	TGCGCCAGCAGCTTGGCGACAGGGCAAGAGACCCAGTACTTC
TRBJ2-7	TRBD1	-	TRBV6-1	CASSEVDREYF	TGTGCCAGCAGTGAAGTGGACAGGGAGTACTTC
TRBJ1-6	TRBD1	few	TRBV19	CASSIEGQGNSPLHF	TGTGCCAGTAGTATAGAGGGACAGGGAAATTCACCCCTCCACTTT
TRBJ1-2	TRBD1	-	TRBV6-2/TRBV6-3	CATSLGTEIGYTF	TGTGCCACCAGCCTCGGGACAGAAATAGGCTACACCTTC
TRBJ2-5	-	-	TRBV24-1	CATGSRVPPETQYF	TGTGCCACCGGTAGCAGGGTTCCTCCGGAGACCCAGTACTTC
TRBJ1-6	-	once	TRBV6-2/TRBV6-3	CASSSPSWSINSPLHF	TGTGCCAGCAGTTCTCCCTCGTGGAGCATCAATTCACCCCTCCACTTT
TRBJ1-2	-	-	TRBV30	CAWSAGGVANYGYTF	TGTGCCTGGAGTGCTGGGGGGGTAGCTAACTATGGCTACACCTTC
TRBJ1-5	-	-	TRBV28	CASSLPSGLNQPQHF	TGTGCCAGCAGTTTGCCCTCGGGACTAAATCAGCCCCAGCATTTT
TRBJ2-1	TRBD1	-	TRBV5-1	CASSFSGGHSDNEQFF	TGCGCCAGCAGCTTCTCAGGGGGTCATAGCGACAATGAGCAGTTCTTC
TRBJ2-7	TRBD1	-	TRBV6-2/TRBV6-3	CASSYSVTGGSYEQYF	TGTGCCAGCAGTTACTCTGTGACAGGGGGCTCCTACGAGCAGTACTTC
TRBJ1-3	TRBD1	-	TRBV15	CATSTLGQVHSGNTIYF	TGTGCCACCAGCACATTAGGACAGGTCCACTCTGGAAACACCATATATTTT
TRBJ2-2	TRBD2	-	TRBV6-2/TRBV6-3	CASSSRGGPNTGELFF	TGTGCCAGCAGTTCGCGCGGGGGGCCGAACACCGGGGAGCTGTTTTTT
TRBJ1-2	-	-	TRBV19	CASSIVPPVYGYTF	TGTGCCAGTAGTATCGTCCCCCCAGTCTATGGCTACACCTTC
TRBJ2-3	TRBD2	once	TRBV24-1	CATSARLGAGGPAGTDTQYF	TGTGCCACCAGTGCTCGGCTCGGGGCGGGGGGGCCGGCAGGTACAGATACGCAGTATTTT
TRBJ2-2	-	once	TRBV4-2	CASSHRGGTGELFF	TGTGCCAGCAGCCACAGGGGTGGCACCGGGGAGCTGTTTTTT
TRBJ2-1	-	-	TRBV28	CASEGTQYNEQFF	TGTGCCAGCGAAGGGACTCAATACAATGAGCAGTTCTTC
TRBJ2-1	-	-	TRBV24-1	CATSEGRDWRLERQFF	TGTGCCACCAGTGAGGGCCGGGACTGGCGACTAGAGAGACAGTTCTTC
TRBJ1-2	TRBD1	-	TRBV29-1	CSVEATGAIYGYTF	TGCAGCGTTGAAGCGACAGGGGCCATCTATGGCTACACCTTC
TRBJ2-7	-	-	TRBV29-1	CSVEISGSYEQYF	TGCAGCGTTGAAATATCAGGCTCCTACGAGCAGTACTTC
TRBJ2-5	TRBD2	once	TRBV5-5	CASSRTSGDQETQYF	TGTGCCAGCAGCCGGACTAGCGGGGACCAAGAGACCCAGTACTTC
TRBJ1-1	-	-	TRBV30	CATWRHLNTEAFF	TGTGCCACCTGGAGGCACCTGAACACTGAAGCTTTCTTT
TRBJ2-3	-	-	TRBV24-1	CATSSTGPSTDTQYF	TGTGCCACCAGTTCAACAGGGCCTAGCACAGATACGCAGTATTTT
TRBJ2-3	TRBD2	-	TRBV7-3	CASSPNVAGGTDTQYF	TGTGCCAGCAGCCCGAATGTAGCGGGAGGCACAGATACGCAGTATTTT
TRBJ2-3	TRBD2	-	TRBV2	CASSTLAGGRSTQYF	TGTGCCAGCAGTACACTAGCGGGGGGGCGCAGTACGCAGTATTTT
TRBJ1-3	-	-	TRBV28	CASSFRGNTIYF	TGTGCCAGCAGTTTCCGTGGAAACACCATATATTTT
TRBJ1-2	TRBD1	few	TRBV9	CASSVVPGQGHYGYTF	TGTGCCAGCAGCGTCGTCCCGGGACAGGGACACTATGGCTACACCTTC
TRBJ1-2	TRBD1	-	TRBV6-5	CASRFGQGYGYTF	TGTGCCAGCCGATTCGGACAGGGATATGGCTACACCTTC
TRBJ1-6	TRBD1	-	TRBV19	CASSKGQEYNSPLHF	TGTGCCAGTAGTAAGGGACAGGAGTATAATTCACCCCTCCACTTT
TRBJ1-1	TRBD1	-	TRBV19	CASSIGTGAGNTEAFF	TGTGCCAGTAGTATAGGGACAGGGGCTGGGAACACTGAAGCTTTCTTT
TRBJ2-7	TRBD2	-	TRBV6-5	CASSIAGGSYEQYF	TGTGCCAGCAGTATAGCGGGGGGTTCCTACGAGCAGTACTTC
TRBJ1-3	-	-	TRBV19	CATKHPWASGGNTIYF	TGTGCCACCAAACATCCCTGGGCGAGCGGTGGAAACACCATATATTTT
TRBJ2-1	TRBD1	-	TRBV7-2	CASSLNPVGTGGLNEQFF	TGTGCCAGCAGTTTAAACCCCGTCGGGACAGGGGGGCTCAATGAGCAGTTCTTC
TRBJ2-1	-	-	TRBV24-1	CATSDKKPPGEQFF	TGTGCCACCAGTGATAAAAAGCCCCCGGGAGAGCAGTTCTTC
TRBJ2-7	TRBD1	-	TRBV19	CASRPGQGVSYEQYF	TGTGCCAGTAGGCCGGGACAGGGGGTCTCCTACGAGCAGTACTTC
TRBJ2-7	TRBD2	-	TRBV7-2	CASSATSLAYEQYF	TGTGCCAGCAGCGCGACTAGCTTAGCCTACGAGCAGTACTTC
TRBJ2-3	TRBD2	-	TRBV30	CAWSVGTSGGPSTDTQYF	TGTGCCTGGAGTGTTGGGACTAGCGGGGGGCCAAGCACAGATACGCAGTATTTT
TRBJ2-5	TRBD1	-	TRBV5-6	CASLLRQGAGQETQYF	TGTGCCAGTCTACTCCGGCAGGGGGCGGGCCAAGAGACCCAGTACTTC
TRBJ2-1	-	-	TRBV11-2	CASSSRDSSYNEQFF	TGTGCCAGCAGCTCGCGGGATTCGTCCTACAATGAGCAGTTCTTC
TRBJ2-7	-	-	TRBV30	CAWRTMSSSYEQYF	TGTGCCTGGAGGACTATGAGCAGCTCCTACGAGCAGTACTTC
TRBJ2-3	TRBD2	-	TRBV19	CASSIRGLGGSDTQYF	TGTGCCAGTAGTATACGGGGACTAGGAGGTTCAGATACGCAGTATTTT
TRBJ1-2	-	-	TRBV19	CASSTLQGRDGYTF	TGTGCCAGTAGTACCCTACAGGGAAGGGATGGCTACACCTTC
TRBJ1-1	TRBD1	-	TRBV9	CASSVAVTGANTEAFF	TGTGCCAGCAGCGTAGCGGTGACAGGGGCGAACACTGAAGCTTTCTTT